This TCR beta chain appears in the sequencing data of a study of T cell responses to AZD1222 COVID-19 vaccine. Points from the study as a whole: Only a handful of AZD1222 recipients, about six in all, had baseline seropositivity. The study reported that nearly half of spike-specific TCRs target unmutated variant regions.

Comment on this clone: No antigen is known for it.

The assay was immunoSEQ multiplex PCR, and TCRdb's table has in-frame clones only and misses some. This sample yields about 100,000 clones, of which roughly nine tenths are seen a single time; around 3.1% belongs to the top ten. The CDR3 contains 13 residues. With V trimmed by 9 bases and J by 3 bases, 8 bases remained unmatched. Germline loops: CDR1 MNHEY, CDR2 SVGAGI. The chain uses TRBV6-5 and TRBJ2-7; 7 nucleotides agree with TRBD1. The TCR was taken from an adult in good health. The source was peripheral blood, collected on day 0 of AZD1222 vaccination. The CDR3 DNA reads as TGTGCCAGTATGGGACAGCCCAACTACGAGCAGTACGTC. As protein: CASMGQPNYEQYV.